Listed here are 8 T cell receptor beta chains from one sample, sequenced in a study of blood T cell repertoires in COVID-19. The data were produced by immunoSEQ multiplex PCR, yet TCRdb's version contains in-frame clones alone and is incomplete. The table records fewer than 200,000 clones, approximately 82% of them present only once. Sequenced material: PBMCs or T cells enriched from blood (not recorded which). The receptors here all came from a woman aged 45-65 years in a cohort exposed to, infected with or recovered from COVID-19 (not recorded which).

The chain couples TRBV11-2 to TRBJ1-1; TRBD1 aligns across 7 bases. The V gene end was trimmed by 4 bases and the J gene end by 1 base; junction bases not matched to a gene: 3. Germline CDR1 SGHAT, CDR2 FQNNGV. The CDR3 totals 14 residues. The CDR3 bases are TGTGCCAGCAGCTCGGACAGGTGGAACACTGAAGCTTTCTTT. It specifies CASSSDRWNTEAFF.

This chain connects TRBV3-1 (or the pseudogene TRBV3-2) to TRBJ1-6; D ambiguous. The V end was cut by 1 base, the J end by 5 bases, with 9 bases between. The CDR3 extends over 15 amino acids. The germline gives CDR1 LGHDT, CDR2 YNNKEL (reference sequence). The chain's CDR3 is CASSQVAGHNSPLHF. The CDR3 DNA reads TGTGCCAGCAGCCAAGTCGCGGGCCATAATTCACCCCTCCACTTT.

This chain uses TRBV15 with TRBJ1-2; tentatively, D is TRBD1 (5 bases). Per the germline V gene, CDR1 is LNHNV and CDR2 is YYDKDF (reference sequence). V was pared by 0 bases and J by 1 base, with 12 bases between. CDR3 length: 16 amino acids. Here the CDR3 DNA reads TGTGCCACCAGCAGAGATACGGGTAGGGGTAACTATGGCTACACCTTC. Its translation is CATSRDTGRGNYGYTF.

This clone was detected only once. This chain connects TRBV9 to TRBJ2-1; no clear D. This CDR3 has 14 residues. Trimming shortened V by 2 bases and J by 7 bases, and 13 bases separated the two germline ends. Per germline, CDR1 SGDLS and CDR2 YYNGEE. The CDR3 DNA follows: TGTGCCAGCAGCGTTCTATCTAGTGAGAATGAGCAGTTCTTC. As protein: CASSVLSSENEQFF.

This clone came up a few times. The chain couples TRBV25-1 to TRBJ2-1; maybe TRBD2 (6 bases). Germline V gene lookup returns CDR1 MGHDK and CDR2 SYGVNS. This CDR3 spans 13 amino acids. Trimming removed 8 bases from V and 5 bases from J, with 13 bases in between. The DNA for the CDR3 is TGTGCCAGCGGTAGTCGGGGGAACAATGAGCAGTTCTTC. Its protein product is CASGSRGNNEQFF.

This chain uses TRBV28 with TRBJ1-5; TRBD1 matches at 9 bases. This CDR3 region has 17 residues. Germline CDR1 MDHEN, CDR2 SYDVKM. Germline trimming cut 4 bases from V and 3 bases from J; bases unmatched to any gene: 10. Written as DNA, the CDR3 is TGTGCCAGCAGTTCAAGAAACAGGGGGCAGGACAATCAGCCCCAGCATTTT. Its protein is CASSSRNRGQDNQPQHF.

The chain couples TRBV2 to TRBJ2-3; tentatively, D is TRBD1 (5 bases). CDR3 length equals 15 residues. V gave up 2 bases and J gave up 3 bases, with 12 bases separating them. The germline V gene has CDR1 SNHLY and CDR2 FYNNEI. The CDR3 loop reads CASSEQGQGTDTQYF. CDR3 in DNA: TGTGCCAGCAGTGAACAGGGCCAGGGAACAGATACGCAGTATTTT.

The chain is built from TRBV9 and TRBJ2-1, with 9 bases lining up with TRBD1. Germline V gene lookup returns CDR1 SGDLS and CDR2 YYNGEE. This CDR3 spans 15 amino acids. J was trimmed by 8 bases and V by 2 bases; bases with no gene match: 8. The DNA of the CDR3 is TGTGCCAGCAGCGTGCCGGGACAGGGCACCCATGAGCAGTTCTTC. Its protein product is CASSVPGQGTHEQFF.